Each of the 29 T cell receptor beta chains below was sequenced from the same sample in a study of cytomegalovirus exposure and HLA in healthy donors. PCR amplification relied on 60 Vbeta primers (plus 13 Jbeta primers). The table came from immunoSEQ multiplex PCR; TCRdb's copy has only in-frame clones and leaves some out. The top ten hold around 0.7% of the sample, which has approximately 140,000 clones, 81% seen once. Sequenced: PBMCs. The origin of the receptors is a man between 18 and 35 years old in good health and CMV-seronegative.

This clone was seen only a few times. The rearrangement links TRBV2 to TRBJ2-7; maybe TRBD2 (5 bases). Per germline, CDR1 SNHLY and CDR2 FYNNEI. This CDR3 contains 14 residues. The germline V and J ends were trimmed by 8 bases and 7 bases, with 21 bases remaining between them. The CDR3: CASARAWGVEEQYF. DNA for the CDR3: TGTGCCAGCGCCCGGGCTTGGGGAGTAGAGGAGCAGTACTTC.

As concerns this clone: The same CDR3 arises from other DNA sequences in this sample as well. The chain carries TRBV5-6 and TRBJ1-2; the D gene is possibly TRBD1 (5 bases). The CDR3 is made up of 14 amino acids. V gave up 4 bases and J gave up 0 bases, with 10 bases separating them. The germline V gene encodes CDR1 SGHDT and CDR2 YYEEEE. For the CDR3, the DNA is TGTGCCAGCAGCCTACGGGGGGCTAACTATGGCTACACCTTC. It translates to CASSLRGANYGYTF.

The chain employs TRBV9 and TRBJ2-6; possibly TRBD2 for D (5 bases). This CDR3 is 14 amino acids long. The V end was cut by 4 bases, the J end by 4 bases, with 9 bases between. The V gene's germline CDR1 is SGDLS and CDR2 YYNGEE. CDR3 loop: CASSRESGANVLTF. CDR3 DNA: TGTGCCAGCAGCAGGGAGTCCGGGGCCAACGTCCTGACTTTC.

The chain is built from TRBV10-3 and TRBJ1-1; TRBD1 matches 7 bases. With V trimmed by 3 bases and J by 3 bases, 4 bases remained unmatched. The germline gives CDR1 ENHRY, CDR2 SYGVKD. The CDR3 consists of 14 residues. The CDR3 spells CAISEGGGDTEAFF. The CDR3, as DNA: TGTGCCATCAGTGAAGGGGGCGGAGACACTGAAGCTTTCTTT.

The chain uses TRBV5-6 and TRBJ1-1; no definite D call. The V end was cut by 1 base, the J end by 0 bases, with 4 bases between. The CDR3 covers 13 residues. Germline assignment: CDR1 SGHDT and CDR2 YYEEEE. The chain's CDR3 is CASSLYMNTEAFF. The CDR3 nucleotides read TGTGCCAGCAGCTTGTATATGAACACTGAAGCTTTCTTT.

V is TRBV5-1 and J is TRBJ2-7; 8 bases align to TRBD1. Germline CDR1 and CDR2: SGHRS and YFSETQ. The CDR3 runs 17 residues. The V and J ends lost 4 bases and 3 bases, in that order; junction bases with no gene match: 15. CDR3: CASSLFHRDRTLYEQYF. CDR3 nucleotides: TGCGCCAGCAGCCTATTCCACCGGGACAGGACTCTCTACGAGCAGTACTTC.

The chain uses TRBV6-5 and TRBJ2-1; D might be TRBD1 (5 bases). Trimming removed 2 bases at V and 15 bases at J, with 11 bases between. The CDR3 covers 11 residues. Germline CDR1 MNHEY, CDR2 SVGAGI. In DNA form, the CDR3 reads TGTGCCAGCAGTTACGCAGGGATAAGGTTCTTC. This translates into CASSYAGIRFF.

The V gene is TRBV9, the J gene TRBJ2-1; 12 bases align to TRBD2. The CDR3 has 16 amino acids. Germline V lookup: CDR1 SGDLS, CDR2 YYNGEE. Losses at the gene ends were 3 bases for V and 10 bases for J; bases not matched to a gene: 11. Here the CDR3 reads CASSAPLAGGLNEQFF. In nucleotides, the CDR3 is TGTGCCAGCAGCGCCCCTCTAGCGGGGGGGCTGAACGAGCAGTTCTTC.

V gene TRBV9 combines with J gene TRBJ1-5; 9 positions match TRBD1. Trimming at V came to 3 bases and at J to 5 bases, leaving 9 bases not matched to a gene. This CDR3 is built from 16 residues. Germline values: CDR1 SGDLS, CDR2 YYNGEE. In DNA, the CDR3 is TGTGCCAGCAGCGCTTCCGGGACAGGGAACGATCAGCCCCAGCATTTT. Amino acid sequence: CASSASGTGNDQPQHF.

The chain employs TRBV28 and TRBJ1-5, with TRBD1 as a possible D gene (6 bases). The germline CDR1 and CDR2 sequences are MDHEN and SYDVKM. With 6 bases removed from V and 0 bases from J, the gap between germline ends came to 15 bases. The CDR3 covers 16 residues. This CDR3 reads CASRGWTVNSNQPQHF. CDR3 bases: TGTGCCAGCAGAGGGTGGACAGTTAATAGCAATCAGCCCCAGCATTTT.

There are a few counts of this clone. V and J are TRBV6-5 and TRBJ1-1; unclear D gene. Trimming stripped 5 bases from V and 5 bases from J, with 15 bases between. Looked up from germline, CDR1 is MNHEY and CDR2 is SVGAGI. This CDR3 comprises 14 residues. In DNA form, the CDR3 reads TGTGCCAGCAGTCAACACGGCAGGAGGACTGAAGCTTTCTTT. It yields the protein CASSQHGRRTEAFF.

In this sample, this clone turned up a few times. CDR3 in amino acids: CAWRSGDGQPQHF. Written as DNA, the CDR3 is TGTGCCTGGCGATCCGGGGATGGACAGCCCCAGCATTTT. The chain couples TRBV30 to TRBJ1-5; D ambiguous. The CDR3 is 13 amino acids. Per germline, CDR1 GTSNPN and CDR2 SVGIG (reference sequence). Trimming cost V 5 bases and J 7 bases, with 15 bases left between them.

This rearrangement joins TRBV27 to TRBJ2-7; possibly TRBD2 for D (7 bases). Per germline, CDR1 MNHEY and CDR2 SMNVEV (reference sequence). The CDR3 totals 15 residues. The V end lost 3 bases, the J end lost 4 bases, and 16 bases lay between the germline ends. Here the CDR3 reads CASSFEGGRGYEQYF. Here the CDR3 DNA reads TGTGCCAGCAGTTTCGAGGGGGGGAGAGGATACGAGCAGTACTTC.

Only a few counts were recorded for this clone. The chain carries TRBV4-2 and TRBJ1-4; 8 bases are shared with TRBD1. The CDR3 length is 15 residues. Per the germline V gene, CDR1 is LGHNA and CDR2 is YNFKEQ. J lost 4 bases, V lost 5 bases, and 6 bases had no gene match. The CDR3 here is CASSENGQGNEKLFF. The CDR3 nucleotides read TGTGCCAGCAGCGAAAATGGACAGGGTAATGAAAAACTGTTTTTT.

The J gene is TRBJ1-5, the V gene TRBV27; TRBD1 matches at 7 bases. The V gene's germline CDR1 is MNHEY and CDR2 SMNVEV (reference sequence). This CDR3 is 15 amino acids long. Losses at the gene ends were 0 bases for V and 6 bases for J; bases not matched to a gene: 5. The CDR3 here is CASSLSRQGGQPQHF. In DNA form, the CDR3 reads TGTGCCAGCAGTTTATCGCGACAGGGTGGTCAGCCCCAGCATTTT.

The CDR3 here is CASSRIGDAFYGYTF. The CDR3 DNA is TGCGCCAGCAGCAGGATCGGGGATGCTTTCTATGGCTACACCTTC. This rearrangement joins TRBV5-1 to TRBJ1-2, with unresolved D. In germline, CDR1 is SGHRS, CDR2 YFSETQ. This CDR3 region has 15 residues. The V end was cut by 4 bases, the J end by 4 bases, with 17 bases between.

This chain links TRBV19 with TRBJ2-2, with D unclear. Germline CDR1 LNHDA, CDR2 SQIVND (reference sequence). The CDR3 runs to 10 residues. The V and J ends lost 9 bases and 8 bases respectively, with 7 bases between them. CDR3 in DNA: TGTGCCAGCTCTCGGGGGGAGCTGTTTTTT. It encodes CASSRGELFF.

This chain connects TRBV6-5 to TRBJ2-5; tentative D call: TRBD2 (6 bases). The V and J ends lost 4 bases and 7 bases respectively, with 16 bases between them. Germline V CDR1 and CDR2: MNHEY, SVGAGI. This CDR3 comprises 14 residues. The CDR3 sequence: CASSLEAVGGTQYF. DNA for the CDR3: TGTGCCAGCAGTTTAGAAGCGGTCGGGGGGACCCAGTACTTC.

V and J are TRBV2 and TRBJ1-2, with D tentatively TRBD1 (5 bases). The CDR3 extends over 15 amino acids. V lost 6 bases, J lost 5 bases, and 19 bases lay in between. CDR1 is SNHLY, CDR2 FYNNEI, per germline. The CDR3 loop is CASSPGIGGAYGYTF. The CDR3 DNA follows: TGTGCCAGCAGCCCTGGGATAGGAGGGGCTTATGGCTACACCTTC.

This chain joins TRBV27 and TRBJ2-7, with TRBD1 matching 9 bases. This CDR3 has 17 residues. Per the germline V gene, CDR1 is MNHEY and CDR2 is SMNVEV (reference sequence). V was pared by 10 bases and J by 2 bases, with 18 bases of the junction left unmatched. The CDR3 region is CATRGRDRAPQTYEQYF. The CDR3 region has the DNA TGTGCCACGCGAGGTAGGGACAGGGCACCCCAAACCTACGAGCAGTACTTC.

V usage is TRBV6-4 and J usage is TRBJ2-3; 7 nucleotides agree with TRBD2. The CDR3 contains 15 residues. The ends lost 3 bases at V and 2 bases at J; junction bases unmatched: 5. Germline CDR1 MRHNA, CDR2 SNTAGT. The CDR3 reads CASSESSGATDTQYF. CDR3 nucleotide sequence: TGTGCCAGCAGTGAATCCAGCGGGGCCACAGATACGCAGTATTTT.

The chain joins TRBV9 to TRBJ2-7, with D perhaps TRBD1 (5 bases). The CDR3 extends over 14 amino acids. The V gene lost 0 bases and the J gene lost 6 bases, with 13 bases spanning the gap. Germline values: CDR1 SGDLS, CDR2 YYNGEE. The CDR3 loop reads CASSVAGAPGEQYF. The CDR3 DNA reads TGTGCCAGCAGCGTAGCTGGGGCGCCCGGCGAGCAGTACTTC. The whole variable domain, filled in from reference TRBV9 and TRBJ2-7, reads DSGVTQTPKHLITATGQRVTLRCSPRSGDLSVYWYQQSLDQGLQFLIQYYNGEERAKGNILERFSAQQFPDLHSELNLSSLELGDSALYFCASSVAGAPGEQYFGPGTRLTVT.

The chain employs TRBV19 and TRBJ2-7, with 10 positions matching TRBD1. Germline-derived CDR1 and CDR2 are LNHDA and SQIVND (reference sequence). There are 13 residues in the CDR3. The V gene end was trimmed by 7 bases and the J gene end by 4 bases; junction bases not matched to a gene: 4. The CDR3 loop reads CASTGTGAYEQYF. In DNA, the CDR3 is TGTGCCAGTACCGGGACAGGGGCTTACGAGCAGTACTTC.

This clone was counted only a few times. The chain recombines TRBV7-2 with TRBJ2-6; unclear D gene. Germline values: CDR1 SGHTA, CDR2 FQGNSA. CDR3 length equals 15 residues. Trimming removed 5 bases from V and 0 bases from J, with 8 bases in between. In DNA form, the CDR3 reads TGTGCCAGCAGCCGGCGGCGCTCTGGGGCCAACGTCCTGACTTTC. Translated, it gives CASSRRRSGANVLTF.

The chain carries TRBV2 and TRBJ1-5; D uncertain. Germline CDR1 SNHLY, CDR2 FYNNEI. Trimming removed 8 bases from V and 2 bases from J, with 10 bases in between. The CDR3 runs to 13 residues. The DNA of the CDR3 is TGTGCCAGCGGACTCCTGGGCAATCAGCCCCAGCATTTT. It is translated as CASGLLGNQPQHF.

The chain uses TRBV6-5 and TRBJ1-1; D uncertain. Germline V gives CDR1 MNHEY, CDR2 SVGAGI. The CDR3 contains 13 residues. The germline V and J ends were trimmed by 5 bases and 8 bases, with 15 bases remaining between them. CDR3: CASSPQLSPEAFF. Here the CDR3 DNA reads TGTGCCAGCAGTCCTCAATTGAGTCCGGAAGCTTTCTTT.

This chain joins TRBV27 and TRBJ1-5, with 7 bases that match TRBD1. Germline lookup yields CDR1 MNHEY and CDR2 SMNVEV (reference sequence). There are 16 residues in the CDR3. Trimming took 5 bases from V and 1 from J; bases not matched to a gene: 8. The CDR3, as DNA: TGTGCCAGCAGTCTAGGAAACAGGGGAAGCAATCAGCCCCAGCATTTT. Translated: CASSLGNRGSNQPQHF.

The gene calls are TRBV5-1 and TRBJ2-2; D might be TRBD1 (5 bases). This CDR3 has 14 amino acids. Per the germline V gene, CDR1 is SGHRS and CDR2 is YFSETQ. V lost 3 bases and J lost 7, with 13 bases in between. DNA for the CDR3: TGCGCCAGCAGCTCCCGTGATCAGGGCGGGGAGCTGTTTTTT. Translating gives CASSSRDQGGELFF.

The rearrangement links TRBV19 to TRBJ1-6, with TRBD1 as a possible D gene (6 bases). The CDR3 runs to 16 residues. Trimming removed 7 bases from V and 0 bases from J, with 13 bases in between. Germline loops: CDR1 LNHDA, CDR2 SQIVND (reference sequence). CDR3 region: CASKLGASSYNSPLHF. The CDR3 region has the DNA TGTGCCAGTAAATTGGGGGCGAGCTCCTATAATTCACCCCTCCACTTT.